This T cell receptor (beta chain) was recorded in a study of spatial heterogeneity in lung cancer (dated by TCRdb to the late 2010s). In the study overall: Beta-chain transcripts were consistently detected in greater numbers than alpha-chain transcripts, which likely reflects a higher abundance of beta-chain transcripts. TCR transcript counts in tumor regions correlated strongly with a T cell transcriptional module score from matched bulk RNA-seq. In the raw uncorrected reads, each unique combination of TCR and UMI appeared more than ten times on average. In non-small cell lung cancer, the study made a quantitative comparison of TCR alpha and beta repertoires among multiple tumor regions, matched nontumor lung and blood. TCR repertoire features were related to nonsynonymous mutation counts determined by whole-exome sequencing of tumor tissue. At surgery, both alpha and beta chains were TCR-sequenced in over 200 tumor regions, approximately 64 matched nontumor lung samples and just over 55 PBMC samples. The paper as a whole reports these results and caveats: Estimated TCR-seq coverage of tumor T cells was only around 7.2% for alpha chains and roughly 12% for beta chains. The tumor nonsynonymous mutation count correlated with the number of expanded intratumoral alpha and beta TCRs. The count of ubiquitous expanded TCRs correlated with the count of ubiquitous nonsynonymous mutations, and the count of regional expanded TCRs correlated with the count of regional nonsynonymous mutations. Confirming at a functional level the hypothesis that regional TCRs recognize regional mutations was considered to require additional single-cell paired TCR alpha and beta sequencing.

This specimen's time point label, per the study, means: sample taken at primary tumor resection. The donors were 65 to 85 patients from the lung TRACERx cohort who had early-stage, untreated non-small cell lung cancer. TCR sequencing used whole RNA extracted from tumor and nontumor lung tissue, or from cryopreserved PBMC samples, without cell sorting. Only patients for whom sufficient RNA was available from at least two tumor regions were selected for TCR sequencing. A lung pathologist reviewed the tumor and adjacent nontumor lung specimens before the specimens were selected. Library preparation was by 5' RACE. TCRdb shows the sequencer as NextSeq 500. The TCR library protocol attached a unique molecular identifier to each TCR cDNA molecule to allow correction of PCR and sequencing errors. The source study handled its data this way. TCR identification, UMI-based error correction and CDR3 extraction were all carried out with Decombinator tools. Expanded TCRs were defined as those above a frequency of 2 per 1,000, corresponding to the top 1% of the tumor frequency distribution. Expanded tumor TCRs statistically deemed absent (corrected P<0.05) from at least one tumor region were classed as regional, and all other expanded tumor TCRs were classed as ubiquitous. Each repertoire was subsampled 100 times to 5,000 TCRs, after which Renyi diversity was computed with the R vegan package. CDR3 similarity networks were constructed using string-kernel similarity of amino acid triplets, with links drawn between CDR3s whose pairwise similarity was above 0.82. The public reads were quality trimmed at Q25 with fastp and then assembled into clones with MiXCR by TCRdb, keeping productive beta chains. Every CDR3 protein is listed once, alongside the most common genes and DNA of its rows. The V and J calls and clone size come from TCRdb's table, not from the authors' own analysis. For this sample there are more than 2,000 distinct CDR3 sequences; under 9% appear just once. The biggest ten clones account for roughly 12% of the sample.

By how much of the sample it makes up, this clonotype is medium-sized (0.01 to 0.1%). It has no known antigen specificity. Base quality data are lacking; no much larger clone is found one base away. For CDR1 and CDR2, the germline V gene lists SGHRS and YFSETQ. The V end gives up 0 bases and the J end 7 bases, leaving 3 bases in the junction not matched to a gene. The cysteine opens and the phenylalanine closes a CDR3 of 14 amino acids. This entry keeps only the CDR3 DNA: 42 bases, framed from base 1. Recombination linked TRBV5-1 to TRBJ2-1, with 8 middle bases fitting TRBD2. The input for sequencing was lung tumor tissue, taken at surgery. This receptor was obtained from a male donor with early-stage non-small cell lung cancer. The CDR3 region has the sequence CASSLAGGPNEQFF. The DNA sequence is TGCGCCAGCAGCTTGGCGGGGGGGCCTAATGAGCAGTTCTTC. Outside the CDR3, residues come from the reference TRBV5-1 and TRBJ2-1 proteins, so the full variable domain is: KAGVTQTPRYLIKTRGQQVTLSCSPISGHRSVSWYQQTPGQGLQFLFEYFSETQRNKGNFPGRFSGRQFSNSRSEMNVSTLELGDSALYLCASSLAGGPNEQFFGPGTRLTVL.